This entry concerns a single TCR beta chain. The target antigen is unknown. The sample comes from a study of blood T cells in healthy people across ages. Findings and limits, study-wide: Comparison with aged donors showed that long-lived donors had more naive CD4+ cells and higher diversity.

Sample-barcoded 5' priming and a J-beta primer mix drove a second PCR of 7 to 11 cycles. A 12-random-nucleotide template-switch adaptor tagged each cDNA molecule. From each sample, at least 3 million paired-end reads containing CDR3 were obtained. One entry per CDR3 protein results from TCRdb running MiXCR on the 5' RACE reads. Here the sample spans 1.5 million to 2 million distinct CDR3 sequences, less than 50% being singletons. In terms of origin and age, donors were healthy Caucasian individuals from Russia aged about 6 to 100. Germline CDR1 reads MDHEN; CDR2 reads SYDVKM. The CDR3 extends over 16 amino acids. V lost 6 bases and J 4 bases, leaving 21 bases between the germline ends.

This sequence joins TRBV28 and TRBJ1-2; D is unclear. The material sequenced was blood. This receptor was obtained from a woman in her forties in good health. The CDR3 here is CASSWPPDQDLYGYTF. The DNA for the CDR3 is TGTGCCAGCAGCTGGCCTCCTGACCAGGATCTCTATGGCTACACCTTC.